The next 30 T cell receptor beta chains were all read from a single sample in a study of T cells in women clearing cervical HPV infection. Sequencing used immunoSEQ multiplex PCR; TCRdb keeps in-frame clones, though not all of them. This sample's clone table lists 30,000 to 45,000 clones. Sequenced sample: blood buffy coat. The receptors were sampled from a woman aged 18 to 75 with a cervical HPV16 infection that either progressed to CIN3+ or cleared (not recorded which).

For this clone: The read terminates 3 residues ahead of where the CDR3 ends, so the germline J gene completes it. The chain uses TRBV14 and TRBJ1-1; 7 bases map to TRBD1. Germline V gene sequence: CDR1 SGHDN, CDR2 FVKESK. CDR3 size: 12 residues. CDR3 DNA, as far as it was read: TGTGCCAGCAGTCACCCCTACAGGGGA. This codes for CASSHPYRG. The full CDR3 protein reads CASSHPYRGAFF.

Concerning this clone: With the read ending 3 residues before the CDR3 end, the germline J gene is used to fill in that end. The chain has TRBV11-2 and TRBJ2-4; D gene unclear. The CDR3 loop spans 14 amino acids. With 5 bases removed from V and 0 bases from J, the gap between germline ends came to 8 bases. Germline CDR1 and CDR2: SGHAT and FQNNGV. Incomplete CDR3 DNA: TGTGCCAGCAGCGTGACATTAGCCAAAAACATT. It encodes CASSVTLAKNI. The complete CDR3 sequence is CASSVTLAKNIQYF.

On this clone itself: The read is 3 residues too short to cover the CDR3 end, so that end is filled in from the germline J gene. The rearrangement links TRBV5-1 to TRBJ2-2; 7 nucleotides agree with TRBD1. V trimming: 3 bases; J trimming: 0 bases; junction bases outside the gene matches: 2. The CDR3 consists of 15 residues. Germline V CDR1 and CDR2: SGHRS, YFSETQ. The part of the CDR3 DNA that was read is TGCGCCAGCAGCTCCAGGGGGACGAACACCGGGGAG. Residues: CASSSRGTNTGE. The entire CDR3 sequence reads CASSSRGTNTGELFF.

About this clone: The sequenced fragment ends 3 residues before the CDR3 boundary, so the rest is inferred from the germline J gene. The V gene is TRBV2, the J gene TRBJ2-2; TRBD1 is a possible D gene (5 bases). CDR1 is SNHLY, CDR2 FYNNEI, per germline. The CDR3 runs to 16 residues. The covered CDR3 bases are TGTGCCAGCAGTGAAGCGAGAGTGGCTGGGGCCAACGTG. As protein: CASSEARVAGANV. The whole CDR3 reads CASSEARVAGANVLFF.

With respect to this clone: The sequenced fragment ends 3 residues before the CDR3 boundary, so the rest is inferred from the germline J gene. The chain is built from TRBV5-1 and TRBJ2-7; 11 bases agree with TRBD1. Per germline, CDR1 SGHRS and CDR2 YFSETQ. Trimming cost V 2 bases and J 2 bases; bases outside gene matches: 6. The CDR3 loop spans 16 amino acids. The CDR3 protein is CASSFTGQGAAYEQYF. CDR3 bases read: TGCGCCAGCAGCTTTACCGGACAGGGGGCAGCCTACGAG.

This CDR3 reads CAISEDRREPLHF. CDR3 bases read: TGTGCCATCAGCGAGGACAGAAGGGAACCC. V is TRBV10-3 and J is TRBJ1-6; D might be TRBD1 (6 bases). Sequencing ends 3 residues short of the CDR3 end; the germline J gene provides the rest. Germline V gene sequence: CDR1 ENHRY, CDR2 SYGVKD. Between the trimmed V and J ends, which lost 6 bases and 12 bases, there was a span of 15 bases. This CDR3 has 13 residues.

With regard to this clone: The CDR3 end is not reached by the read, which stops 3 residues before it; the germline J gene fills it in. V gene TRBV5-4 combines with J gene TRBJ1-2; TRBD1 matches at 8 bases. With V trimmed by 4 bases and J by 3 bases, 2 bases remained unmatched. Germline V gene data show CDR1 as SGHNT and CDR2 as YYREEE (reference sequence). CDR3 length: 13 amino acids. The CDR3 loop reads CASSPDRDYGYTF. The covered CDR3 bases are TGTGCCAGCAGCCCGGACAGGGACTATGGC.

A remark on this clone: The CDR3 end falls 3 residues outside the read, so it is completed with the germline J gene. The chain uses TRBV29-1 and TRBJ2-2; D not certain. This CDR3 is 14 amino acids long. The V and J ends lost 3 bases and 1 base respectively, with 9 bases between them. Germline assignment: CDR1 SQVTM and CDR2 ANQGSEA. The CDR3 spells CSVEVHGNTGELFF. CDR3 DNA, as far as it was read: TGCAGCGTTGAGGTACATGGGAACACCGGGGAG.

Concerning this clone itself: Read coverage stops 3 residues before the CDR3 terminus; the germline J gene supplies the remainder. The rearrangement links TRBV10-3 to TRBJ2-2; D uncertain. The CDR3 is 13 amino acids. V was trimmed by 6 bases and J by 3 bases, leaving 8 bases between them. Germline V CDR1 and CDR2: ENHRY, SYGVKD. This CDR3 reads CAIRATHTGELFF. CDR3 DNA (partial): TGTGCCATCAGGGCCACCCACACCGGGGAG.

Concerning this clone: The sequenced fragment ends 3 residues before the CDR3 boundary, so the rest is inferred from the germline J gene. J is TRBJ2-3 and V is TRBV5-1, with 9 bases lining up with TRBD2. The CDR3 runs 15 residues. V was pared by 2 bases and J by 2 bases, with 3 bases of the junction left unmatched. Germline CDR1 and CDR2: SGHRS and YFSETQ. Partial CDR3 DNA: TGCGCCAGCAGCTTCCTAGCGGGAATCACAGATACG. Residues: CASSFLAGITDT. The whole CDR3 sequence reads CASSFLAGITDTQYF.

In the case of this clone: The CDR3 goes on 3 residues after the read ends, and that part is filled in from the germline J gene. V gene TRBV5-1 combines with J gene TRBJ2-3; 7 bases agree with TRBD2. CDR1 SGHRS and CDR2 YFSETQ come from the germline V gene. CDR3 length: 17 residues. V was pared by 3 bases and J by 2 bases, with 12 bases of the junction left unmatched. The chain's CDR3 is CASSSPGSGAHTDTQYF. The CDR3 DNA, read in part, is TGCGCCAGCAGCTCCCCAGGGAGCGGGGCTCACACAGATACG.

Details on this clone: The read finishes 3 residues shy of the CDR3 end, and the germline J gene is used to complete it. The chain joins TRBV2 to TRBJ1-1; TRBD1 is a possible D gene (5 bases). Germline CDR1 reads SNHLY; CDR2 reads FYNNEI. The CDR3 consists of 12 residues. The part of the CDR3 DNA that was read is TGTGCCAGCAGTTTCTCAGAAGGGGAG. It translates to CASSFSEGE. The entire CDR3 sequence reads CASSFSEGEAFF. Variable domain in full (rest from reference TRBV2 and TRBJ1-1): EPEVTQTPSHQVTQMGQEVILRCVPISNHLYFYWYRQILGQKVEFLVSFYNNEISEKSEIFDDQFSVERPDGSNFTLKIRSTKLEDSAMYFCASSFSEGEAFFGQGTRLTVV.

Note on this clone: The CDR3 is cut off 3 residues early in the read; its end comes from the germline J gene. The V and J genes are TRBV18 and TRBJ2-3; D possibly corresponds to TRBD1 (5 bases). V lost 3 bases and J 5 bases, leaving 15 bases between the germline ends. The CDR3 has 15 amino acids. Germline V lookup: CDR1 KGHSH, CDR2 LQKENI. The part of the CDR3 DNA that was read is TGTGCCAGCTCACCGAAAGGGGCAGTGGGAGATACG. Its protein is CASSPKGAVGDT. The CDR3 as a whole reads CASSPKGAVGDTQYF.

For this clone: The DNA ends 3 residues before the CDR3 does, and the rest of the CDR3 is filled in from the germline J gene. J is TRBJ1-1 and V is TRBV19; D gene uncertain. This CDR3 is built from 12 residues. From germline, CDR1 is LNHDA and CDR2 SQIVND (reference sequence). V lost 10 bases, J lost 0 bases, and 9 bases lay in between. The CDR3 loop is CATTSMNTEAFF. Partial CDR3 DNA: TGTGCCACGACAAGTATGAACACTGAA.

Of note for this clone: From the germline J gene comes the end of the CDR3, since the read stops 3 residues before it. The J gene is TRBJ2-5, the V gene TRBV13; 7 bases line up with TRBD1. Germline CDR1 reads PRHDT; CDR2 reads FYEKMQ (reference sequence). Trimming removed 0 bases from V and 2 bases from J; junction bases left unmatched: 6. The CDR3 is 16 residues long. Partial CDR3 DNA: TGTGCCAGCAGCTTAGGGGGACAGACTACGCAAGAGACC. Translation gives CASSLGGQTTQET. The entire CDR3 is CASSLGGQTTQETQYF. Together with reference TRBV13 and TRBJ2-5, the CDR3 gives the full variable domain: AAGVIQSPRHLIKEKRETATLKCYPIPRHDTVYWYQQGPGQDPQFLISFYEKMQSDKGSIPDRFSAQQFSDYHSELNMSSLELGDSALYFCASSLGGQTTQETQYFGPGTRLLVL.

As regards this clone: Sequencing ends 3 residues short of the CDR3 end; the germline J gene provides the rest. The V and J genes are TRBV12-5 and TRBJ2-3, with a weak D call TRBD1 (5 bases). This CDR3 is built from 12 residues. With 8 bases removed from V and 5 bases from J, the gap between germline ends came to 11 bases. Germline-derived CDR1 and CDR2 are LGHNT and FRNRAP. Partial CDR3 DNA: TGTGCTAGTTCCAGGGATAGAGATACG. It yields the protein CASSRDRDT. The CDR3 in its entirety is CASSRDRDTQYF.

In the case of this clone: The CDR3 extends 3 residues past the end of the read, so its final part is completed from the germline J gene. V is TRBV5-1 and J is TRBJ2-7, with 11 positions matching TRBD2. The trim removed 2 bases at V and 0 bases at J, leaving 1 base unmatched. CDR3 size: 15 residues. CDR1 is SGHRS, CDR2 YFSETQ, per germline. The CDR3 sequence: CASSFLAGGSYEQYF. The sequenced part of the CDR3 DNA is TGCGCCAGCAGCTTTCTAGCGGGGGGCTCCTACGAG.

In regard to this clone: Sequencing ends 3 residues short of the CDR3 end; the germline J gene provides the rest. V and J are TRBV18 and TRBJ2-3; D unclear. Trimming pared 3 bases from V and 8 bases from J, leaving 21 bases between. Germline V gene lookup returns CDR1 KGHSH and CDR2 LQKENI. The CDR3 is 16 amino acids. CDR3: CASSPPGLREVGTQYF. CDR3 DNA (partial): TGTGCCAGCTCACCCCCGGGTCTCAGAGAGGTTGGTACG.

With regard to this clone: The CDR3 end lies 3 residues beyond the end of the read and is filled in from the germline J gene. The V and J genes are TRBV5-1 and TRBJ2-1; TRBD2 matches 8 bases. This CDR3 spans 18 amino acids. Germline V gene data show CDR1 as SGHRS and CDR2 as YFSETQ. V shed 0 bases, J shed 4 bases, and the junction held 12 bases outside the gene matches. The CDR3 loop reads CASSLAPQGRGVYNEQFF. The DNA read from the CDR3 is TGCGCCAGCAGCTTGGCCCCCCAAGGGCGGGGGGTGTACAATGAG.

On this clone itself: The read terminates 3 residues before the CDR3 end, so the remaining end is supplied by the germline J gene. The chain has TRBV5-6 and TRBJ2-5; no firm D call. Per germline, CDR1 SGHDT and CDR2 YYEEEE. The CDR3 consists of 13 residues. V gave up 2 bases and J gave up 5 bases, with 10 bases separating them. CDR3 DNA, as far as it was read: TGTGCCAGCAGCTTATCCCGCCGGGAGACC. Its protein is CASSLSRRET. The full CDR3 is CASSLSRRETQYF. Full variable domain (rest looked up from reference TRBV5-6 and TRBJ2-5): DAGVTQSPTHLIKTRGQQVTLRCSPKSGHDTVSWYQQALGQGPQFIFQYYEEEERQRGNFPDRFSGHQFPNYSSELNVNALLLGDSALYLCASSLSRRETQYFGPGTRLLVL.

With regard to this clone: The read ends 3 residues before the CDR3 terminus; that terminus is restored from the germline J gene. The chain is built from TRBV19 and TRBJ2-1; possible D gene TRBD2, 5 bases. CDR1 is LNHDA and CDR2 is SQIVND in the germline V gene (reference sequence). This CDR3 spans 15 amino acids. V lost 3 bases, J lost 8 bases, and 17 bases lay in between. The CDR3 sequence: CASSMSRAGLDEQFF. The DNA read from the CDR3 is TGTGCCAGTAGTATGAGCCGGGCGGGCCTCGATGAG. The full variable domain, in which reference TRBV19 and TRBJ2-1 provide the parts outside the CDR3, is DGGITQSPKYLFRKEGQNVTLSCEQNLNHDAMYWYRQDPGQGLRLIYYSQIVNDFQKGDIAEGYSVSREKKESFPLTVTSAQKNPTAFYLCASSMSRAGLDEQFFGPGTRLTVL.

A word on this clone: The read stops 3 residues short of the end of the CDR3; the missing end is completed from the germline J gene. The V and J genes are TRBV4-1 and TRBJ2-1; the D is unclear. The CDR3 consists of 13 residues. V dropped 4 bases and J dropped 7 bases, with 11 bases sitting between them. Looked up from germline, CDR1 is MGHRA and CDR2 is YSYEKL. CDR3 DNA, as far as it was read: TGCGCCAGCAGCCTACCACTGAGAAATGAG. Its protein product is CASSLPLRNE. The whole CDR3 reads CASSLPLRNEQFF.

On this clone itself: The missing CDR3 end, 3 residues past where the read stops, is filled in from the germline J gene. The chain recombines TRBV20-1 with TRBJ2-3; 7 bases match TRBD2. V was pared by 2 bases and J by 2 bases, with 7 bases of the junction left unmatched. CDR3 size: 15 residues. The germline gives CDR1 DFQATT, CDR2 SNEGSKA (reference sequence). Partial CDR3 DNA: TGCAGTGCTAGAAGATTCGGGGGGTTCACAGATACG. This codes for CSARRFGGFTDT. The complete CDR3 reads CSARRFGGFTDTQYF.

Note on this clone: The read ends 3 residues early relative to the CDR3; the germline J gene fills the gap. The chain joins TRBV18 to TRBJ1-5, with TRBD1 matching 9 bases. The CDR3 is made up of 15 amino acids. V shed 2 bases, J shed 4 bases, and the junction held 3 bases outside the gene matches. CDR1 is KGHSH, CDR2 LQKENI, per germline. The covered CDR3 bases are TGTGCCAGCTCACCAGCCGGGACAGGGAATCAGCCC. As protein: CASSPAGTGNQP. The entire CDR3 sequence reads CASSPAGTGNQPQHF.

Worth noting for this clone: The read falls 3 residues short of the CDR3 end, and the missing part is taken from the germline J gene. The chain links TRBV5-1 to TRBJ1-1, with D perhaps TRBD1 (6 bases). The CDR3 spans 16 residues. V gave up 4 bases and J gave up 1 base, with 17 bases separating them. The germline V gene encodes CDR1 SGHRS and CDR2 YFSETQ. The sequenced part of the CDR3 DNA is TGCGCCAGCAGCCAGGGGCGGACTCCGCCGAACACTGAA. The encoded protein is CASSQGRTPPNTE. The whole CDR3 sequence is CASSQGRTPPNTEAFF.

On this clone itself: The read finishes 3 residues shy of the CDR3 end, and the germline J gene is used to complete it. This sequence joins TRBV7-9 and TRBJ1-2; 10 nucleotides match TRBD1. The CDR3 loop spans 12 amino acids. CDR1 and CDR2 from the germline V gene are SEHNR and FQNEAQ (reference sequence). The sequenced CDR3 bases are TGTGCCAGCAGCCAAGACAGGGGGCAC. Residues: CASSQDRGH. The full CDR3 sequence reads CASSQDRGHYTF.

Turning to this clone: The CDR3 goes on 3 residues after the read ends, and that part is filled in from the germline J gene. The chain carries TRBV2 and TRBJ2-2; D unclear. The CDR3 extends over 12 amino acids. Germline V gene sequence: CDR1 SNHLY, CDR2 FYNNEI. CDR3 DNA (partial): TGTGCCAGCAGTGTCGGTCCCGAAAAG. The encoded protein is CASSVGPEK. The whole CDR3 is CASSVGPEKLFF.

Points on this clone: The read finishes 3 residues shy of the CDR3 end, and the germline J gene is used to complete it. V is TRBV5-3 and J is TRBJ1-5, with D unclear. TRBV5-3 is treated as an ORF (open reading frame) with a function not yet certain. Trimming pared 2 bases from V and 1 base from J, leaving 16 bases between. The CDR3 sequence is 17 residues long. CDR3 DNA, as far as it was read: TGTGCCAGAAGCTTAGCGGGGTCCGCGAAAAGCAATCAGCCC. As protein: CARSLAGSAKSNQP. The full CDR3 protein is CARSLAGSAKSNQPQHF.

Comment on this clone: The read gets to within 3 residues of the CDR3 end, and the germline J gene fills in the rest. The chain links TRBV7-2 to TRBJ1-4; the D gene is possibly TRBD1 (5 bases). Germline CDR1 is SGHTA and CDR2 is FQGNSA. The CDR3 spans 15 residues. The CDR3 DNA, read in part, is TGTGCCAGCAGCCACGACCGCTCTGGGGCCAACGTA. This gives the protein CASSHDRSGANV. In full, the CDR3 is CASSHDRSGANVLFF.

Notes on this clone: From the germline J gene comes the end of the CDR3, since the read stops 3 residues before it. The rearrangement joins TRBV2 to TRBJ2-1; no clear D. Germline loops: CDR1 SNHLY, CDR2 FYNNEI. The CDR3 sequence is 15 residues long. V was clipped by 6 bases and J by 2 bases, with 14 bases between them. The CDR3 DNA, read in part, is TGTGCCAGCAGCCCCCAGGTAGGCCCCTACAATGAG. Translating it yields CASSPQVGPYNE. The whole CDR3 region reads CASSPQVGPYNEQFF. Drawing the rest from reference TRBV2 and TRBJ2-1, the complete variable domain is EPEVTQTPSHQVTQMGQEVILRCVPISNHLYFYWYRQILGQKVEFLVSFYNNEISEKSEIFDDQFSVERPDGSNFTLKIRSTKLEDSAMYFCASSPQVGPYNEQFFGPGTRLTVL.